Presented here are 10 T cell receptor beta chains from one specimen sequenced in a study of response to subunit inactivated influenza vaccine. From the RT-PCR reads, TCRdb called clonotypes with MiXCR, one entry per CDR3 protein. The sample consists of under 800,000 distinct CDR3 sequences, around 14% of them appearing once. The sequencing used PBMCs from blood, collected around 14 days before vaccination. The receptors come from a man aged 50 to 60 who received an inactivated influenza vaccine.

Regarding this clonotype: A read error is possible here, since a much larger clone lies one base away. CDR3 amino acids: CASGRSYEQYF. In DNA, the CDR3 is TGTGCCAGCGGGCGCTCCTACGAGCAGTACTTC. The chain couples TRBV6-1 to TRBJ2-7; D remains unclear. CDR3 size: 11 residues. Trimming took off 8 bases at V and 0 bases at J, with 5 bases between the two ends. Per germline, CDR1 MNHNS and CDR2 SASEGT.

This rearrangement joins TRBV20-1 to TRBJ1-5; D ambiguous. The CDR3 covers 16 residues. From germline, CDR1 is DFQATT and CDR2 SNEGSKA (reference sequence). Deletions cut 3 bases from V and 4 bases from J, with 19 bases between. CDR3 DNA: TGCAGTGCTAGGCGGCGGGTGCGAACGCATAATCAGCCCCAGCATTTT. This sequence encodes CSARRRVRTHNQPQHF.

There are a few counts of this clonotype. The rearrangement joins TRBV20-1 to TRBJ1-1; no clear D. There are 13 residues in the CDR3. Germline V gene data show CDR1 as DFQATT and CDR2 as SNEGSKA (reference sequence). CDR3 region: CRPRGDGDTEAFF. CDR3 coding DNA: TGCAGGCCCCGGGGTGATGGGGACACTGAAGCTTTCTTT.

This clonotype was seen a few times. V gene TRBV5-1 combines with J gene TRBJ2-1, with D perhaps TRBD1 or TRBD2 (5 bases each). Germline loops: CDR1 SGHRS, CDR2 YFSETQ. The V end lost 0 bases, the J end lost 0 bases, and 13 bases lay between the germline ends. The CDR3 has 17 amino acids. The CDR3 coding sequence is TGCGCCAGCAGCTTGGGGGGTGGGGGTAGCTCCTACAATGAGCAGTTCTTC. As protein: CASSLGGGGSSYNEQFF.

The chain recombines TRBV12-3 or TRBV12-4 with TRBJ2-1, with D perhaps given as TRBD1 or TRBD2 (5 bases each). Trimming took 4 bases from V and 5 from J, leaving 12 bases between them. The CDR3 length is 14 residues. CDR3 protein: CASSWAGRDNEQFF. The CDR3 region has the DNA TGTGCCAGCAGTTGGGCAGGGCGGGACAATGAGCAGTTCTTC.

This chain uses TRBV20-1 with TRBJ2-1, with TRBD2 as a possible D gene (5 bases). Germline V gene data show CDR1 as DFQATT and CDR2 as SNEGSKA (reference sequence). V lost 0 bases and J 9 bases, leaving 12 bases between the germline ends. The CDR3 loop spans 13 amino acids. This chain's CDR3 is CSARDSGMGEQFF. The CDR3 DNA reads TGCAGTGCTAGAGATTCGGGGATGGGTGAGCAGTTCTTC.

The chain employs TRBV12-3 or TRBV12-4 and TRBJ2-3; D unclear. The CDR3 totals 17 residues. Trimming stripped 0 bases from V and 0 bases from J, with 13 bases between. The CDR3 bases are TGTGCCAGCAGTTTAGCGGTTCGTTCCCCTAGCACAGATACGCAGTATTTT. This translates into CASSLAVRSPSTDTQYF.

This clonotype was observed a few times. The rearrangement joins TRBV2 to TRBJ1-4; 12 nucleotides align to TRBD1. The junction had 9 bases not matched to a gene; V was cut back by 9 bases and J by 4 bases. Germline V gene lookup returns CDR1 SNHLY and CDR2 FYNNEI. The CDR3 runs to 16 residues. Here the CDR3 DNA reads TGTGCCAGTCAGCGGGACAGGGGGCGCGGTAATGAAAAACTGTTTTTT. Translated, it gives CASQRDRGRGNEKLFF.

This clonotype was detected a few times. The chain is built from TRBV20-1 and TRBJ2-1; D unresolved. The length of the CDR3 is 12 residues. CDR1 is DFQATT and CDR2 is SNEGSKA in the germline V gene (reference sequence). The V and J ends lost 1 base and 5 bases respectively, with 6 bases between them. CDR3 in amino acids: CSARGSHNEQFF. CDR3 coding DNA: TGCAGTGCTAGAGGGTCCCACAATGAGCAGTTCTTC.

The chain uses TRBV10-3 and TRBJ2-7, with D perhaps matching TRBD2 (6 bases). Germline V CDR1 and CDR2: ENHRY, SYGVKD. The CDR3 runs to 14 residues. Trimming stripped 2 bases from V and 5 bases from J, with 13 bases between. The CDR3 spells CAISEPGLSHEQYF. Here the CDR3 DNA reads TGTGCCATCAGTGAGCCGGGACTGTCCCACGAGCAGTACTTC.